These T cell receptor beta chains were read from a single sample in a study of blood T cell repertoires in COVID-19. The method was immunoSEQ multiplex PCR; TCRdb's version includes in-frame clones alone and lacks a portion of them. The sample records about 250,000 clones, approximately 85% being singletons. Sequenced material: peripheral blood. The source is a woman aged 80 or older with COVID-19, enrolled during active disease. CDR3s include the opening cysteine and the closing phenylalanine or tryptophan. Each record gives: clone size, D gene, J gene, V gene, CDR3 protein, CDR3 DNA. The D gene is left open where the match is weak. Size is omitted from some rows. Given values are once, few, many or a class for expanded clones.

-,-,TRBJ1-3,TRBV11-2,CASSLSRHSGNTIYF,TGTGCCAGCAGCTTGAGCCGCCACTCTGGAAACACCATATATTTT
-,-,TRBJ2-5,TRBV18,CASSPTSAGETQYF,TGTGCCAGCTCACCGACCTCTGCCGGGGAGACCCAGTACTTC
-,TRBD2,TRBJ2-1,TRBV2,CASRSGGDEQFF,TGTGCCAGCAGAAGCGGGGGGGATGAGCAGTTCTTC
-,TRBD1,TRBJ1-4,TRBV2,CASYRGVEKLFF,TGTGCCAGCTACAGGGGTGTTGAAAAACTGTTTTTT
-,-,TRBJ1-3,TRBV12-3/TRBV12-4,CASSLFRGNAIYF,TGTGCCAGCAGCCTCTTTCGAGGAAACGCCATATATTTT
once,TRBD1,TRBJ1-5,TRBV4-1,CASSQGQGEDQPQHF,TGCGCCAGCAGCCAAGGGCAGGGGGAGGATCAGCCCCAGCATTTT
once,-,TRBJ2-7,TRBV9,CASSVGEGHHSSYEQYF,TGTGCCAGCAGCGTAGGTGAGGGTCACCACAGCTCCTACGAGCAGTACTTC
-,TRBD1,TRBJ1-2,TRBV19,CASSITGQQRGYTF,TGTGCCAGTAGTATCACGGGACAGCAGCGGGGCTACACCTTC
few,-,TRBJ1-2,TRBV27,CASSSIGQNYGYTF,TGTGCCAGCAGTTCAATCGGACAGAACTATGGCTACACCTTC
-,-,TRBJ1-6,TRBV14,CASSQEARRIGYNSPLHF,TGTGCCAGCAGCCAAGAGGCGCGTCGGATCGGGTATAATTCACCCCTCCACTTT
-,TRBD2,TRBJ2-4,TRBV14,CASSQARRGGLQAKNIQYF,TGTGCCAGCAGCCAAGCACGGCGGGGGGGCCTACAAGCCAAAAACATTCAGTACTTC
-,-,TRBJ1-1,TRBV25-1,CASSDRGRPEAFF,TGTGCCAGCAGTGACAGGGGAAGGCCTGAAGCTTTCTTT
-,TRBD1,TRBJ1-5,TRBV2,CASNRGTGQPQHF,TGTGCCAGCAACAGGGGGACGGGTCAGCCCCAGCATTTT
-,-,TRBJ1-3,TRBV2,CASSERGGYGNTIYF,TGTGCCAGCAGTGAACGGGGGGGATATGGAAACACCATATATTTT
-,-,TRBJ1-3,TRBV7-9,CASSRSTGEPGNTIYF,TGTGCCAGCAGCCGATCCACAGGTGAACCTGGAAACACCATATATTTT
-,-,TRBJ1-2,TRBV6-1,CASSEGVRQGGYTF,TGTGCCAGCAGTGAAGGGGTGAGGCAAGGTGGCTACACCTTC
few,TRBD1,TRBJ1-5,TRBV7-9,CASSLTTGGNQPQHF,TGTGCCAGCAGCTTGACTACAGGGGGCAATCAGCCCCAGCATTTT
-,-,TRBJ1-2,TRBV7-2,CASSLQGSGGGYTF,TGTGCCAGCAGCTTACAGGGGAGCGGTGGCGGCTACACCTTC
-,-,TRBJ1-6,TRBV27,CASSSDRNNSPLHF,TGTGCCAGCAGTTCAGACAGAAATAATTCACCCCTCCACTTT
-,-,TRBJ1-2,TRBV2,CASSDPMGSKYGYTF,TGTGCCAGCAGTGACCCCATGGGGAGTAAATATGGCTACACCTTC
few,TRBD2,TRBJ2-2,TRBV4-1,CASSRGLAGGNTGELFF,TGCGCCAGCAGCCGAGGACTAGCGGGGGGGAACACCGGGGAGCTGTTTTTT
-,-,TRBJ2-5,TRBV5-1,CASSSRGPFQETQYF,TGCGCCAGCAGTAGCAGGGGCCCCTTCCAAGAGACCCAGTACTTC